This T cell receptor (beta chain) was identified in a study of cytomegalovirus exposure and HLA in healthy donors. PCR employed 60 Vbeta and 13 Jbeta primers. This table comes from immunoSEQ multiplex PCR, and its TCRdb copy is limited to in-frame clones, with some not included. The sample has approximately 260,000 clones; 80% to 90% are singletons. The CDR3 spans 14 residues. CDR1 is SNHLY, CDR2 FYNNEI, per germline. V lost 6 bases to trimming and J lost 3 bases, with 14 bases between them. The study, taken as a whole, reports: Common viral pathogens seemed, in a later analysis, to connect with several of the most significant clusters.

This clone is a singleton in its sample. The antigen remains unidentified. V gene TRBV2 combines with J gene TRBJ1-1; D unclear. Sequencing was carried out using PBMCs. The source is a woman aged 35 to 49 in good health and CMV-seropositive. CDR3 coding DNA: TGTGCCAGCAGACTCCCCGGGGAAGACACTGAAGCTTTCTTT. This codes for CASRLPGEDTEAFF. Complete variable domain (other parts from reference TRBV2 and TRBJ1-1): EPEVTQTPSHQVTQMGQEVILRCVPISNHLYFYWYRQILGQKVEFLVSFYNNEISEKSEIFDDQFSVERPDGSNFTLKIRSTKLEDSAMYFCASRLPGEDTEAFFGQGTRLTVV.